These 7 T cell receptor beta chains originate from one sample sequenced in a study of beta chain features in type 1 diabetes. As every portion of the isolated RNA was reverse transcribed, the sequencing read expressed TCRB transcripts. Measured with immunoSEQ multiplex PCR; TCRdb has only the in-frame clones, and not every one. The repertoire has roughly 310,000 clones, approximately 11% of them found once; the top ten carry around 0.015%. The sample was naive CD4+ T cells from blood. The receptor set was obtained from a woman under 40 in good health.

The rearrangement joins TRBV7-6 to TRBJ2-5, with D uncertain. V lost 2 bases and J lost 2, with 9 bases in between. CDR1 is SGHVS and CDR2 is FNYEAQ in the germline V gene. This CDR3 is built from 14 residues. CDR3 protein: CASSLRPGQETQYF. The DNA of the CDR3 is TGTGCCAGCAGCTTAAGGCCGGGTCAAGAGACCCAGTACTTC.

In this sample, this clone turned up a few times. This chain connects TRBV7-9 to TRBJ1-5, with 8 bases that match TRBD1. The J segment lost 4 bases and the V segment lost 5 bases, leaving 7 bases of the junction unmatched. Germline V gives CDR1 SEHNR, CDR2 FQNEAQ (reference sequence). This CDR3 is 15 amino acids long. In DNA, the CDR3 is TGTGCCAGCAGCCCTACGACAGGGGTAAATCAGCCCCAGCATTTT. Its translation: CASSPTTGVNQPQHF.

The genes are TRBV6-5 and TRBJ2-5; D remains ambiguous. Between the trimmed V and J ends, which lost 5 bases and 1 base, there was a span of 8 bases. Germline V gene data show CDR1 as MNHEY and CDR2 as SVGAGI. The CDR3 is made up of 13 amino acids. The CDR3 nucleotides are TGTGCCAGCAGTAGTACGGGCCAAGAGACCCAGTACTTC. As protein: CASSSTGQETQYF.

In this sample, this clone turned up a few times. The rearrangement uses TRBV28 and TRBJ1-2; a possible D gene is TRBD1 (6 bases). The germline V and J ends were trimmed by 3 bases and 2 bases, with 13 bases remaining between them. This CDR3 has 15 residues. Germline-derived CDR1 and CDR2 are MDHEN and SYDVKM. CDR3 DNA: TGTGCCAGCAGTTTCACAACAGGGAGAAACTATGGCTACACCTTC. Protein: CASSFTTGRNYGYTF.

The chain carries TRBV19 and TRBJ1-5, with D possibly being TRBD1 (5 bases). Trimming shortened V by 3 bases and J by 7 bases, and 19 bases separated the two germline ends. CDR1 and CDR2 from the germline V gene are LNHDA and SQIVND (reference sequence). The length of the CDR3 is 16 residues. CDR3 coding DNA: TGTGCCAGTAGTATGCTGACGGGCCGGGGGGGGCAGCCCCAGCATTTT. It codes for CASSMLTGRGGQPQHF.

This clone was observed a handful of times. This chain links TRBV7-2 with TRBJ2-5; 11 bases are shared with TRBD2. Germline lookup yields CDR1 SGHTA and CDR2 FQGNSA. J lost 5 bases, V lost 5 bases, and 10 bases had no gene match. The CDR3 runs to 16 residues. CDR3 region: CASSSSGRVVRETQYF. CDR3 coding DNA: TGTGCCAGCAGCAGTAGCGGGAGGGTTGTAAGGGAGACCCAGTACTTC.

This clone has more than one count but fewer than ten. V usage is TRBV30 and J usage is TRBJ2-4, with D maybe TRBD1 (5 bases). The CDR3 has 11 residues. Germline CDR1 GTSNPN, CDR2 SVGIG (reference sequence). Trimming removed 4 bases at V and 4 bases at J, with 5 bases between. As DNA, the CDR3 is TGTGCCTGGACAGGGAAAAACATTCAGTACTTC. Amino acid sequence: CAWTGKNIQYF.